The clone carrying this T cell receptor (beta chain) showed up just once. What it binds is unknown. TCRdb's table, derived via immunoSEQ multiplex PCR, lists solely in-frame clones and lacks some. The sample shows about 100,000 clones, 70% to 90% of them seen only once. Researchers took blood at baseline, on cycle 4 day 1, and on cycle 7 day 1. These data are taken from a study of OX40 agonist ivuxolimab in advanced cancers. Overall study context: Patients received ivuxolimab, an agonistic anti-OX40 (CD134) antibody. The study gave patients intravenous ivuxolimab at 0.01 to 10 mg/kg every 2 weeks.

CDR3 length: 15 residues. V lost 5 bases to trimming and J lost 6 bases, with 19 bases between them. The germline V gene has CDR1 MNHEY and CDR2 SMNVEV (reference sequence). Study-level points and caveats: In the 0.1 to 3.0 mg/kg range, CD4+ and CD8+ blood T cells had expanded clonally by week 6.

The receptor was isolated from an adult with an advanced solid tumor such as melanoma, head and neck, liver or kidney cancer. This rearrangement joins TRBV27 to TRBJ1-1; TRBD1 is a possible D gene (5 bases). Material: CD4+ or CD8+ T cells sorted from blood, obtained in a trial of the OX40 agonist ivuxolimab. This CDR3 reads CASSPRAGIGAEAFF. The CDR3 nucleotides are TGTGCCAGCAGTCCTAGGGCAGGGATTGGTGCTGAAGCTTTCTTT.